In its sample, the clone carrying this TCR beta chain was seen many times. Unique molecular identifiers were incorporated into the prepared TCRbeta library. Each CDR3 protein gets one entry after TCRdb re-called the PCR reads with MiXCR. There are some 200,000 distinct CDR3 sequences in the sample; more than 7.5% occur only once, and around 5% lies in the top ten. V dropped 7 bases and J dropped 0 bases, with 9 bases sitting between them. The CDR3 consists of 13 residues. The germline gives CDR1 MNHEY, CDR2 SVGEGT. This sample is drawn from a study of T-cell reconstitution after alpha-beta-depleted transplantation in children.

This TCR was sampled from a human donor who donated a stem cell graft to a child with SCID. The source material was PBMCs from the stem cell graft donor, sampled from the stem cell graft. The chain has TRBV6-2 or TRBV6-3 and TRBJ1-1, with unresolved D. The CDR3 loop reads CASTVRLNTEAFF. The CDR3 bases are TGTGCCAGCACGGTTCGGTTGAACACTGAAGCTTTCTTT.